These T cell receptor beta chains were read from a single sample in a study of T cell repertoires in cytomegalovirus infection. TCRdb reprocessed the reads via MiXCR and lists one record per CDR3 protein. The sample has some 440,000 distinct CDR3 sequences; approximately 33% are singletons. The sample was PBMCs. The receptors were gathered from a human donor in good health (CMV status not recorded). Some clones in this sample may be carry-over from other donors' samples. Each CDR3 is given with its conserved first and last residue. Fields, in order: clone size, V gene, D gene, CDR3 length, J gene, CDR3 DNA, CDR3 protein. A D gene is named only where the DNA matches it firmly. Rows may omit the clone size; those that give it use once, few, many or a size class.

many	TRBV7-8	TRBD1	12	TRBJ1-6	TGTGCCAGCAGCTTAGCTGACAGGGGGACCACGTGG	CASSLADRGTTW
many	TRBV12-3/TRBV12-4	NA	13	TRBJ2-7	TGTGCCAGCAGCGTAGGGATGATCTACGAGCAGTACTTC	CASSVGMIYEQYF
many	TRBV19	TRBD1	15	TRBJ2-2	TGTGCCAGTAGTATAATAACAGGGGGCCCCGGGGAGCTGTTTTTT	CASSIITGGPGELFF
NA	TRBV20-1	NA	13	TRBJ2-4	TGCAGTGCTCCGGGACCTCGTGGGGTCATTCAGTACTTC	CSAPGPRGVIQYF
NA	TRBV15	NA	14	TRBJ2-7	TGTGCCACCAGCAGAGCTGACAGCTCCTACGAGCAGTACTTC	CATSRADSSYEQYF
NA	TRBV19	TRBD1	15	TRBJ1-5	TGTGCCAGTAAAACCGACAGGGGTTCCAATCAGCCCCAGCATTTT	CASKTDRGSNQPQHF
NA	TRBV6-5	NA	14	TRBJ1-3	TGTGCCACCGCACAGGTCCACTCTGGAAACACCATATATTTT	CATAQVHSGNTIYF
NA	TRBV6-2/TRBV6-3	TRBD1	12	TRBJ1-1	TGTGCCAGCAGTTCTGTGGGACAGGGCCCGATCTTT	CASSSVGQGPIF
NA	TRBV7-9	NA	16	TRBJ2-4	TGTGCCAGCAGCTTAGCTTCTGAGGGTATCAAAAACATTCAGTACTTC	CASSLASEGIKNIQYF
NA	TRBV7-6	TRBD2	18	TRBJ2-3	TGTGCCAGCAGCTTAGGCCTCACCGGGACTATAAGCACAGATACGCAGTATTTT	CASSLGLTGTISTDTQYF
NA	TRBV2	NA	12	TRBJ2-7	TGTGCCAGCAGGGGATACAGGGACGAGCAGTACTTC	CASRGYRDEQYF
many	TRBV7-2	TRBD1	16	TRBJ1-4	TGTGCCAGCAGCCGCCGGTTGCGGACAGGGCGTGAAAAACTGTTTTTT	CASSRRLRTGREKLFF
NA	TRBV13	NA	15	TRBJ1-3	TGTGCCAGCAGCTTGGCAGGAGAAAATGGAAACACCATATATTTT	CASSLAGENGNTIYF
few	TRBV19	TRBD1	15	TRBJ2-7	TGTGCCAGTAGTCACGAGACAGGGGATGGCTACGAGCAGTACTTC	CASSHETGDGYEQYF
many	TRBV19	TRBD1	15	TRBJ1-5	TGTGCCAGTAGTCTCTTGGACAGGGAAAATCAGCCCCAGCATTTT	CASSLLDRENQPQHF
NA	TRBV2	NA	16	TRBJ2-3	TGTGCCAGCTTCCTACTCGGACAACCCACCACAGATACGCAGTATTTT	CASFLLGQPTTDTQYF
many	TRBV27	NA	17	TRBJ2-1	TGTGCCGCAGACTCAGGGAGGCCAGGGGGTACCTACAATGAGCAGTTCTTC	CAADSGRPGGTYNEQFF
few	TRBV9	TRBD2	17	TRBJ2-5	TGTGCCAGCAGCGTAGCCCCGACTAGCGGGGGGCAAGAGACCCAGTACTTC	CASSVAPTSGGQETQYF
many	TRBV7-8	NA	17	TRBJ1-6	TGTGCCAGCAGCTTAGGGGCTACAGGGACCTATAATTCACCCCTCCACTTT	CASSLGATGTYNSPLHF
NA	TRBV9	TRBD1	17	TRBJ2-5	TGTGCCAGCAGCGTATCCTCCCAGGGGGTCCCGCAAGAGACCCAGTACTTC	CASSVSSQGVPQETQYF
NA	TRBV11-2	NA	20	TRBJ1-2	TGTGCCAGCAGCTATCACAGGGCTGAGGGAATCCCTAAAGCTAACTATGGCTACACCTTC	CASSYHRAEGIPKANYGYTF
NA	TRBV5-6	TRBD1	16	TRBJ2-1	TGTGCCAGCAGCCCCGCAGCGACAGGGGGCTGGAATGAGCAGTTCTTC	CASSPAATGGWNEQFF
few	TRBV12-3/TRBV12-4	NA	15	TRBJ1-2	TGTGCCAGCAGACAGACCCCAACCACAAACTATGGCTACACCTTC	CASRQTPTTNYGYTF
NA	TRBV7-2	TRBD1	15	TRBJ1-2	TGTGCCAGCAGCTTAGACGGACAGGGGGCAAATGGCTACACCTTC	CASSLDGQGANGYTF
few	TRBV6-1	NA	13	TRBJ1-1	TGTGCCAGCATACGGGGAGGGCGGACTGAAGCTTTCTTT	CASIRGGRTEAFF
few	TRBV6-2/TRBV6-3	NA	15	TRBJ1-2	TGTGCCAGCCGGGGCAGGAGACAGGATAACTATGGCTACACCTTC	CASRGRRQDNYGYTF
NA	TRBV4-3	NA	14	TRBJ2-1	TGCGCCAGCAGCCATCCAGGAATCTACAATGAGCAGTTCTTC	CASSHPGIYNEQFF
NA	TRBV27	NA	15	TRBJ1-1	TGTGCCAGCAGTCCCTTTGGGCAGGGGATCACTGAAGCTTTCTTT	CASSPFGQGITEAFF
few	TRBV12-3/TRBV12-4	NA	15	TRBJ2-3	TGTGCCAGCAGACCCGAAGGACCCGGCACAGATACGCAGTATTTT	CASRPEGPGTDTQYF
NA	TRBV2	NA	12	TRBJ1-3	TGTGCCAGCAGTGCCGGGTACAACACCATATATTTT	CASSAGYNTIYF
NA	TRBV6-6	TRBD2	16	TRBJ2-1	TGTGCCAGCAGTAAAATAGCGGGGGGGCCGGGGAATGAGCAGTTCTTC	CASSKIAGGPGNEQFF
NA	TRBV7-6	TRBD1	14	TRBJ2-1	TGTGCCAGCAGCCCCGGGACAGGGTGGGATGAGCAGTTCTTC	CASSPGTGWDEQFF
few	TRBV10-2	NA	12	TRBJ1-1	TGCGCCAGCAGGTCAGGGGACGATGAAGCTTTCTTT	CASRSGDDEAFF
few	TRBV12-3/TRBV12-4	NA	12	TRBJ1-1	TGTGCCAGCAGTGGGGCCGAGGGTGTAGCTTTCTTT	CASSGAEGVAFF
few	TRBV12-3/TRBV12-4	NA	13	TRBJ2-2	TGTGCCAGCAGTCTTACTAGACCCGGGGAGCTGTTTTTT	CASSLTRPGELFF
few	TRBV5-1	TRBD2	16	TRBJ2-3	TGCGCCAGCAGCTTGGTGGGGGGGGGTGGCACAGATACGCAGTATTTT	CASSLVGGGGTDTQYF
NA	TRBV6-1	NA	14	TRBJ2-1	TGTGCCAGCAGACAGATGGCTTGGGGCAATGAGCAGTTCTTC	CASRQMAWGNEQFF
few	TRBV20-1	TRBD2	15	TRBJ2-7	TGCAGTGCTGGGCCGCTAGCGGGGGGCCTCTCCGAGCAGTACTTC	CSAGPLAGGLSEQYF